These 14 T cell receptor beta chains were all obtained from the same sample, sequenced in a study of T cells in localized non-small cell lung cancer. The method was immunoSEQ multiplex PCR; TCRdb's version includes in-frame clones alone and lacks a portion of them. The profile shows 72,000 or so clones, approximately 84% of them singletons. The sample here was peripheral blood, taken before any cancer treatment. Source of these receptors: a female donor at least 60 years old with stage I lung adenocarcinoma.

This chain uses TRBV12-5 with TRBJ2-5; possibly TRBD2 for D (5 bases). Germline CDR1 reads LGHNT; CDR2 reads FRNRAP. The CDR3 spans 16 residues. V was cut by 2 bases and J by 2 bases, with 15 bases left in between. The DNA of the CDR3 is TGTGCTAGTGGTTTGATACTCGGTCAGCGGCAAGAGACCCAGTACTTC. Encoded protein: CASGLILGQRQETQYF.

V usage is TRBV2 and J usage is TRBJ1-2; D is uncertain. CDR3 length: 12 residues. The V end was cut by 5 bases, the J end by 2 bases, with 6 bases between. In germline, CDR1 is SNHLY, CDR2 FYNNEI. CDR3 residues: CASSLDNYGYTF. CDR3 in DNA: TGTGCCAGCAGTCTGGACAACTATGGCTACACCTTC. Full variable domain (outside the CDR3, taken from reference TRBV2 and TRBJ1-2): EPEVTQTPSHQVTQMGQEVILRCVPISNHLYFYWYRQILGQKVEFLVSFYNNEISEKSEIFDDQFSVERPDGSNFTLKIRSTKLEDSAMYFCASSLDNYGYTFGSGTRLTVV.

This chain joins TRBV6-5 and TRBJ1-2; weak D call: TRBD1 (5 bases). Germline V gene data show CDR1 as MNHEY and CDR2 as SVGAGI. The V end was cut by 1 base, the J end by 3 bases, with 15 bases between. This CDR3 comprises 16 residues. This CDR3 reads CASSYYGTDLDYGYTF. The CDR3 DNA is TGTGCCAGCAGTTACTACGGGACTGACCTTGACTATGGCTACACCTTC.

This clone came up a few times. The J gene is TRBJ2-7, the V gene TRBV5-1; D might be TRBD2 (6 bases). This CDR3 is 14 amino acids long. The germline gives CDR1 SGHRS, CDR2 YFSETQ. V lost 4 bases and J 0 bases, leaving 11 bases between the germline ends. The CDR3 DNA sequence: TGCGCCAGCAGCGTGGGGGGAAGCTCCTACGAGCAGTACTTC. Translating it yields CASSVGGSSYEQYF.

The chain carries TRBV5-1 and TRBJ2-1, with D perhaps matching TRBD1 (6 bases). V was trimmed by 0 bases and J by 8 bases, leaving 9 bases between them. The CDR3 length is 13 residues. CDR1 and CDR2 (germline): SGHRS, YFSETQ. The CDR3 loop reads CASSLVGGDEQFF. CDR3 DNA sequence: TGCGCCAGCAGCTTGGTTGGGGGCGATGAGCAGTTCTTC. Filled out from reference TRBV5-1 and TRBJ2-1, the complete variable domain reads KAGVTQTPRYLIKTRGQQVTLSCSPISGHRSVSWYQQTPGQGLQFLFEYFSETQRNKGNFPGRFSGRQFSNSRSEMNVSTLELGDSALYLCASSLVGGDEQFFGPGTRLTVL.

The J gene is TRBJ2-6, the V gene TRBV5-1, with a possible D match to TRBD2 (6 bases). Deletions cut 0 bases from V and 2 bases from J, with 9 bases between. CDR1 is SGHRS, CDR2 YFSETQ, per germline. The CDR3 runs 16 residues. CDR3 sequence: CASSLGGGAGANVLTF. As DNA, the CDR3 is TGCGCCAGCAGCTTGGGTGGCGGGGCTGGGGCCAACGTCCTGACTTTC.

The chain links TRBV4-1 to TRBJ1-1; D gene unclear. V lost 1 base to trimming and J lost 0 bases, with 9 bases between them. The length of the CDR3 is 15 residues. Per the germline V gene, CDR1 is MGHRA and CDR2 is YSYEKL. CDR3 nucleotide sequence: TGCGCCAGCAGCCAAGTATCCACCCTGAACACTGAAGCTTTCTTT. It encodes CASSQVSTLNTEAFF.

In its sample, this clone was seen a few times. The V call is TRBV6-1, the J call TRBJ1-5; 7 bases agree with TRBD1. V lost 10 bases and J lost 6; bases outside the gene matches: 12. This CDR3 contains 14 residues. Germline CDR1 and CDR2: MNHNS and SASEGT. CDR3 nucleotide sequence: TGTGCCACCATCCCACAGGGGTTGTTTCAGCCCCAGCATTTT. Translation gives CATIPQGLFQPQHF.

V usage is TRBV7-6 and J usage is TRBJ2-1; perhaps D is TRBD1 or TRBD2 (5 bases each). In germline, CDR1 is SGHVS, CDR2 FNYEAQ. This CDR3 has 17 amino acids. V was shortened by 5 bases and J by 2 bases, with 19 bases between the two germline ends. CDR3 sequence (DNA): TGTGCCAGCAGCGTTCTTCCCGCCGGGACGACCTACAATGAGCAGTTCTTC. This sequence encodes CASSVLPAGTTYNEQFF.

J is TRBJ2-1 and V is TRBV7-9; D gene uncertain. This CDR3 has 16 residues. Germline V gives CDR1 SEHNR, CDR2 FQNEAQ (reference sequence). V shed 8 bases and J shed 2 bases, with 19 bases lying between them. CDR3 region: CASASESTFPYNEQFF. CDR3 bases: TGTGCCAGCGCCTCCGAATCGACATTCCCCTACAATGAGCAGTTCTTC.

The chain couples TRBV5-1 to TRBJ1-5; the D is unclear. The CDR3 totals 15 residues. The germline V gene has CDR1 SGHRS and CDR2 YFSETQ. Trimming took off 4 bases at V and 0 bases at J, with 11 bases between the two ends. The CDR3 protein is CASSPGTYSNQPQHF. The DNA of the CDR3 is TGCGCCAGCAGCCCCGGCACCTATAGCAATCAGCCCCAGCATTTT. Complete variable domain (other parts from reference TRBV5-1 and TRBJ1-5): KAGVTQTPRYLIKTRGQQVTLSCSPISGHRSVSWYQQTPGQGLQFLFEYFSETQRNKGNFPGRFSGRQFSNSRSEMNVSTLELGDSALYLCASSPGTYSNQPQHFGDGTRLSIL.

V usage is TRBV4-2 and J usage is TRBJ2-7, with TRBD2 matching over 7 bases. The CDR3 length is 15 residues. V shed 4 bases and J 0 bases; nucleotides not matched to a gene: 6. Germline V gene data show CDR1 as LGHNA and CDR2 as YNFKEQ. The CDR3 nucleotides are TGTGCCAGCAGCCGCGGGGGAGGGGACTCCTACGAGCAGTACTTC. This sequence encodes CASSRGGGDSYEQYF.

Only one count was recorded for this clone. The V gene is TRBV2, the J gene TRBJ1-4; TRBD1 matches 7 bases. This CDR3 has 15 residues. CDR1 SNHLY and CDR2 FYNNEI come from the germline V gene. Germline trimming cut 7 bases from V and 0 bases from J; bases unmatched to any gene: 5. Written as DNA, the CDR3 is TGTGCCAGCAATATAGGACAGGCAACTAATGAAAAACTGTTTTTT. Its protein product is CASNIGQATNEKLFF.

The rearrangement links TRBV9 to TRBJ1-3; D gene ambiguous. Germline V CDR1 and CDR2: SGDLS, YYNGEE. The length of the CDR3 is 15 residues. Trimming took 0 bases from V and 0 from J, leaving 7 bases between them. The CDR3 protein is CASSVESASGNTIYF. The DNA for the CDR3 is TGTGCCAGCAGCGTAGAGAGTGCCTCTGGAAACACCATATATTTT.